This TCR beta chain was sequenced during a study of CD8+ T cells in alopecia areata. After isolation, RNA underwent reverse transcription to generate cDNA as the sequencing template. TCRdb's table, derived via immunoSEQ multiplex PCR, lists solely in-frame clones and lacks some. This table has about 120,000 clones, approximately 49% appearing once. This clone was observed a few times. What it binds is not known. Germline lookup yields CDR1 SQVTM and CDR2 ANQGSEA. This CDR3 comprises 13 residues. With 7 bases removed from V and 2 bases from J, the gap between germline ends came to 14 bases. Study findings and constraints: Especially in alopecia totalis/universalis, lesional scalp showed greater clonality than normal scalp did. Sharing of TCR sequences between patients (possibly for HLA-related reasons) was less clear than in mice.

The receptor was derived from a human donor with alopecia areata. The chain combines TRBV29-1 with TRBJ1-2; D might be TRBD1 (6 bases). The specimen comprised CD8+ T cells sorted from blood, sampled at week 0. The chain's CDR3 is CSAIRTDNYGYTF. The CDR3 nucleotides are TGCAGCGCGATACGGACAGACAACTATGGCTACACCTTC.